These 28 T cell receptor beta chains were sequenced from one sample in a study of Graves' ophthalmopathy and Graves' hyperthyroidism. Amplification from RNA transcripts yielded the TCR beta CDR3 regions. After a first-round RT-PCR with HTBI primers, a second-round multiplex PCR was run. One entry per CDR3 protein, called by TCRdb with MiXCR from the multiplex PCR reads. Here the sample spans 600,000 to 650,000 distinct CDR3 sequences, approximately 21% being singletons. Sequencing used peripheral blood. The receptors shown here come from a woman aged 18-35 years with stable Graves' hyperthyroidism. Some clones in this sample may be carry-over from other donors' samples.

This chain uses TRBV2 with TRBJ1-5; D possibly corresponds to TRBD1 (6 bases). The CDR3 loop spans 15 amino acids. Trimming cost V 6 bases and J 2 bases, with 14 bases left between them. The germline V gene encodes CDR1 SNHLY and CDR2 FYNNEI. The DNA of the CDR3 is TGTGCCAGCAGCTTTAGGACAGTTGGCAATCAGCCCCAGCATTTT. Amino acid sequence: CASSFRTVGNQPQHF.

This clonotype was seen many times. The chain links TRBV5-1 to TRBJ1-5, with D hard to call. The CDR3 consists of 14 residues. V was clipped by 0 bases and J by 4 bases, with 8 bases between them. Germline V lookup: CDR1 SGHRS, CDR2 YFSETQ. The CDR3 DNA reads as TGCGCCAGCAGCTTGGAGGGTGGTAATCAGCCCCAGCATTTT. Protein: CASSLEGGNQPQHF.

This chain connects TRBV5-6 to TRBJ1-2; possibly TRBD1 for D (6 bases). Trimming stripped 4 bases from V and 8 bases from J, with 12 bases between. The CDR3 is made up of 12 amino acids. Germline lookup yields CDR1 SGHDT and CDR2 YYEEEE. The CDR3 here is CASSRGPGGYTF. The CDR3 DNA is TGTGCCAGCAGCCGGGGGCCGGGGGGCTACACCTTC.

The rearrangement links TRBV11-2 to TRBJ2-2; D might be TRBD1 (5 bases). Trimming pared 5 bases from V and 1 base from J, leaving 23 bases between. Germline CDR1 is SGHAT and CDR2 is FQNNGV. This CDR3 has 19 amino acids. CDR3 sequence (DNA): TGTGCCAGCAGCCCAAAAGGCCTGCCAGGGCCGAGGAACACCGGGGAGCTGTTTTTT. This translates into CASSPKGLPGPRNTGELFF. Complete variable domain (other parts from reference TRBV11-2 and TRBJ2-2): EAGVAQSPRYKIIEKRQSVAFWCNPISGHATLYWYQQILGQGPKLLIQFQNNGVVDDSQLPKDRFSAERLKGVDSTLKIQPAKLEDSAVYLCASSPKGLPGPRNTGELFFGEGSRLTVL.

Many counts were recorded for this clonotype. The chain links TRBV5-4 to TRBJ2-7; 10 bases fit TRBD1. The V gene end was trimmed by 4 bases and the J gene end by 3 bases; junction bases not matched to a gene: 10. This CDR3 contains 16 residues. Germline lookup yields CDR1 SGHNT and CDR2 YYREEE (reference sequence). The CDR3 coding sequence is TGTGCCAGCAGCAGCAAGACAGGGGGCGCCGTCTACGAGCAGTACTTC. Residues: CASSSKTGGAVYEQYF. Looking up the rest from reference TRBV5-4 and TRBJ2-7 gives the full variable domain: ETGVTQSPTHLIKTRGQQVTLRCSSQSGHNTVSWYQQALGQGPQFIFQYYREEENGRGNFPPRFSGLQFPNYSSELNVNALELDDSALYLCASSSKTGGAVYEQYFGPGTRLTVT.

The sample holds many counts of this clonotype. The chain uses TRBV28 and TRBJ2-2; D is unresolved. Germline V gene sequence: CDR1 MDHEN, CDR2 SYDVKM. V lost 9 bases to trimming and J lost 6 bases, with 11 bases between them. The CDR3 contains 12 residues. CDR3: CASVQEAGELFF. CDR3 DNA: TGTGCCAGTGTACAAGAGGCCGGGGAGCTGTTTTTT.

In its sample, this clonotype was seen many times. The J gene is TRBJ1-1, the V gene TRBV6-1; maybe TRBD1 (5 bases). The CDR3 extends over 14 amino acids. V was pared by 5 bases and J by 4 bases, with 14 bases between. Germline V CDR1 and CDR2: MNHNS, SASEGT. CDR3 loop: CASSKQARPTEAFF. In nucleotides, the CDR3 is TGTGCCAGCAGTAAACAGGCGAGACCCACTGAAGCTTTCTTT.

This clonotype was detected many times. The CDR3 here is CASSKRGQGTTGELFF. CDR3 in DNA: TGCGCCAGCAGCAAAAGGGGACAGGGTACGACCGGGGAGCTGTTTTTT. This chain connects TRBV5-1 to TRBJ2-2; 9 nucleotides line up with TRBD1. The CDR3 contains 16 residues. Germline CDR1 is SGHRS and CDR2 is YFSETQ. V lost 4 bases to trimming and J lost 5 bases; unmatched junction nucleotides: 9. The whole variable domain, filled in from reference TRBV5-1 and TRBJ2-2, reads KAGVTQTPRYLIKTRGQQVTLSCSPISGHRSVSWYQQTPGQGLQFLFEYFSETQRNKGNFPGRFSGRQFSNSRSEMNVSTLELGDSALYLCASSKRGQGTTGELFFGEGSRLTVL.

This clonotype has only a few counts. This chain uses TRBV4-2 with TRBJ1-2, with 10 positions matching TRBD1. V gave up 5 bases and J gave up 5 bases; unmatched junction bases: 8. The V gene's germline CDR1 is LGHNA and CDR2 YNFKEQ. This CDR3 region has 15 residues. For the CDR3, the DNA is TGTGCCAGCAGCACTTCGACAGGGGGCTTATATGGCTACACCTTC. This sequence encodes CASSTSTGGLYGYTF.

The sample holds many counts of this clonotype. V and J are TRBV4-1 and TRBJ1-5, with D hard to call. Trimming removed 1 base from V and 5 bases from J, with 9 bases in between. The CDR3 spans 14 residues. Germline V gene data show CDR1 as MGHRA and CDR2 as YSYEKL. CDR3: CASSQGHDHQPQHF. The CDR3 DNA is TGCGCCAGCAGCCAAGGACACGACCATCAGCCCCAGCATTTT.

This clonotype was counted ten times or more. The CDR3 sequence: CASSESPGVDEQYF. As DNA, the CDR3 is TGTGCCAGCAGTGAAAGTCCAGGGGTGGACGAGCAGTACTTC. The genes are TRBV6-1 and TRBJ2-7; D is perhaps TRBD1 (6 bases). Per germline, CDR1 MNHNS and CDR2 SASEGT. V was shortened by 2 bases and J by 5 bases, with 13 bases between the two germline ends. The CDR3 contains 14 residues.

This clonotype appeared many times. This sequence joins TRBV7-3 and TRBJ1-1; possible D gene TRBD1, 6 bases. CDR1 and CDR2 from the germline V gene are SGHTA and FQGTGA. This CDR3 contains 16 residues. The germline V and J ends were trimmed by 2 bases and 4 bases, with 17 bases remaining between them. In nucleotides, the CDR3 is TGTGCCAGCAGCTTATTCTTCGGGGGCTTGGGCACTGAAGCTTTCTTT. This translates into CASSLFFGGLGTEAFF.

This clonotype was counted many times. This rearrangement joins TRBV15 to TRBJ2-7, with D unresolved. V was cut by 0 bases and J by 6 bases, with 12 bases left in between. The germline gives CDR1 LNHNV, CDR2 YYDKDF (reference sequence). This CDR3 spans 14 amino acids. This CDR3 reads CATSRDRLVSEQYF. The CDR3 nucleotides read TGTGCCACCAGCAGAGATAGGCTAGTCTCCGAGCAGTACTTC.

In its sample, this clonotype was seen many times. The chain couples TRBV12-3 or TRBV12-4 to TRBJ1-2, with D perhaps TRBD1 (5 bases). V shed 1 base and J shed 6 bases, with 9 bases lying between them. The CDR3 has 13 residues. DNA of the CDR3: TGTGCCAGCAGTTTAGGCAGGGAAAATGGCTACACCTTC. Its protein product is CASSLGRENGYTF.

Many counts were recorded for this clonotype. The junction does not match germline at one end; this may be a read error. This rearrangement joins TRBV11-2 to TRBJ2-7; D remains ambiguous. Germline V gives CDR1 SGHAT, CDR2 FQNNGV. The CDR3 consists of 11 residues. CDR3 coding DNA: TGTGCCAGCAGCTCATCTACGGTGAACAAATTC. It is translated as CASSSSTVNKF.

The table lists this clonotype with a few counts. The rearrangement joins TRBV6-1 to TRBJ1-5; D is uncertain. This CDR3 is built from 15 residues. The germline gives CDR1 MNHNS, CDR2 SASEGT. Trimming left V 7 bases short and J 0 bases short, with 13 bases between. The CDR3 DNA sequence: TGTGCCAGCAACCAACCGCCAGGTAGCAATCAGCCCCAGCATTTT. It codes for CASNQPPGSNQPQHF.

The table lists this clonotype with many counts. This sequence joins TRBV12-3 or TRBV12-4 and TRBJ2-2, with D unresolved. Between the trimmed V and J ends, which lost 6 bases and 0 bases, there was a span of 11 bases. The CDR3 extends over 15 amino acids. CDR3 in DNA: TGTGCCAGCAGACGAGAATTCGCGAACACCGGGGAGCTGTTTTTT. This encodes CASRREFANTGELFF.

This clonotype showed up many times. The chain uses TRBV29-1 and TRBJ2-5; maybe TRBD1 (5 bases). CDR1 SQVTM and CDR2 ANQGSEA come from the germline V gene. The V end lost 6 bases, the J end lost 8 bases, and 13 bases lay between the germline ends. This CDR3 has 11 residues. The CDR3 loop is CSVPKGITQYF. CDR3 bases: TGCAGCGTGCCCAAGGGGATAACCCAGTACTTC. Filled out from reference TRBV29-1 and TRBJ2-5, the complete variable domain reads SAVISQKPSRDICQRGTSLTIQCQVDSQVTMMFWYRQQPGQSLTLIATANQGSEATYESGFVIDKFPISRPNLTFSTLTVSNMSPEDSSIYLCSVPKGITQYFGPGTRLLVL.

This clonotype has a count of ten or more. The gene calls are TRBV20-1 and TRBJ2-7; D may be TRBD2 (5 bases). Trimming cost V 4 bases and J 0 bases, with 16 bases left between them. The germline CDR1 and CDR2 sequences are DFQATT and SNEGSKA (reference sequence). The CDR3 is 15 amino acids. The CDR3 loop reads CSAIRAGRSSYEQYF. The CDR3 DNA reads TGCAGTGCTATTAGGGCGGGCCGAAGCTCCTACGAGCAGTACTTC.

In its sample, this clonotype was seen a few times. The J gene is TRBJ2-7, the V gene TRBV7-9, with 7 bases fitting TRBD1. Germline assignment: CDR1 SEHNR and CDR2 FQNEAQ (reference sequence). The ends lost 5 bases at V and 3 bases at J; junction bases unmatched: 7. The CDR3 spans 14 residues. The CDR3 reads CASSPPAGGYEQYF. DNA of the CDR3: TGTGCCAGCAGCCCCCCGGCAGGGGGCTACGAGCAGTACTTC.

Many counts were recorded for this clonotype. The chain is built from TRBV11-2 and TRBJ2-7; 11 bases agree with TRBD2. The junction had 4 bases not matched to a gene; V was cut back by 5 bases and J by 1 base. The germline gives CDR1 SGHAT, CDR2 FQNNGV. This CDR3 has 15 residues. CDR3 bases: TGTGCCAGCAGCCTCCTAGCGGGGGGATCCTACGAGCAGTACTTC. Its translation is CASSLLAGGSYEQYF.

This clonotype was counted at least ten times. The genes are TRBV2 and TRBJ2-2; 7 nucleotides align to TRBD2. The CDR3 consists of 13 residues. Trimming cost V 7 bases and J 2 bases; bases outside gene matches: 1. The V gene's germline CDR1 is SNHLY and CDR2 FYNNEI. The CDR3 nucleotides are TGTGCCAGCACGGGGGGAAACACCGGGGAGCTGTTTTTT. It codes for CASTGGNTGELFF.

This clonotype was observed a handful of times. The J gene is TRBJ1-6, the V gene TRBV6-1, with 7 bases lining up with TRBD1. Germline CDR1 and CDR2: MNHNS and SASEGT. This CDR3 spans 17 amino acids. V shed 0 bases, J shed 9 bases, and the junction held 11 bases outside the gene matches. The CDR3 region is CASSEAIFTGEGSPLHF. The CDR3 DNA is TGTGCCAGCAGTGAAGCGATATTTACAGGGGAGGGTTCACCCCTCCACTTT.

This chain uses TRBV28 with TRBJ2-7; D is perhaps TRBD1 (6 bases). This CDR3 spans 13 amino acids. In germline, CDR1 is MDHEN, CDR2 SYDVKM. V shed 6 bases and J shed 2 bases, with 11 bases lying between them. The DNA of the CDR3 is TGTGCCAGCAGACAGGGTGTCACCTACGAGCAGTACTTC. This codes for CASRQGVTYEQYF.

This clonotype was detected ten times or more. V and J are TRBV20-1 and TRBJ2-4; D remains ambiguous. The CDR3 contains 13 residues. Trimming took 6 bases from V and 2 from J, leaving 11 bases between them. The germline CDR1 and CDR2 sequences are DFQATT and SNEGSKA (reference sequence). The CDR3 DNA reads as TGCAGTGCAAGCCCTTTGTCCAAAAACATTCAGTACTTC. Its translation is CSASPLSKNIQYF.

This clonotype came up many times. V is TRBV12-3 or TRBV12-4 and J is TRBJ1-1, with a possible D match to TRBD1 (5 bases). Trimming cost V 4 bases and J 3 bases, with 21 bases left between them. The CDR3 is 17 residues long. The CDR3 region has the DNA TGTGCCAGCAGTTCGAAGGCAGGGTCGATGATTTACACTGAAGCTTTCTTT. It yields the protein CASSSKAGSMIYTEAFF.

This clonotype was seen repeatedly, ten times or more. The CDR3 here is CASSVGQGFSSYEQYF. The CDR3 nucleotides are TGTGCCAGCAGCGTAGGGCAGGGCTTTAGCTCCTACGAGCAGTACTTC. The rearrangement uses TRBV9 and TRBJ2-7, with TRBD1 as a possible D gene (5 bases). Germline V gives CDR1 SGDLS, CDR2 YYNGEE. This CDR3 has 16 residues. V was shortened by 0 bases and J by 0 bases, with 13 bases between the two germline ends.

This clonotype was detected ten times or more. The V call is TRBV19, the J call TRBJ2-2; the D call may be TRBD1 or TRBD2 (5 bases each). Germline assignment: CDR1 LNHDA and CDR2 SQIVND (reference sequence). With 2 bases removed from V and 4 bases from J, the gap between germline ends came to 20 bases. The CDR3 is made up of 18 amino acids. This CDR3 is CASSIPPGRARGTGELFF. The CDR3 DNA sequence: TGTGCCAGTAGTATACCCCCCGGCAGGGCCCGGGGCACCGGGGAGCTGTTTTTT.